This TCR beta chain was recorded in a study of cytomegalovirus exposure and HLA in healthy donors. 60 Vbeta and 13 Jbeta primers were used in PCR. TCRdb keeps only in-frame clones here, not all; method: immunoSEQ multiplex PCR. The data hold about 110,000 clones, with 65% to 80% observed a single time. From germline, CDR1 is SEHNR and CDR2 FQNEAQ (reference sequence). V lost 3 bases and J lost 6, with 10 bases in between. There are 13 residues in the CDR3. The specimen was PBMCs. This receptor was obtained from a woman aged 35 to 49 in good health and CMV-seronegative. The chain has TRBV7-9 and TRBJ2-3; no reliable D call. For the CDR3, the DNA is TGTGCCAGCAGCTTGGTCGCCGCGGATACGCAGTATTTT. It codes for CASSLVAADTQYF.